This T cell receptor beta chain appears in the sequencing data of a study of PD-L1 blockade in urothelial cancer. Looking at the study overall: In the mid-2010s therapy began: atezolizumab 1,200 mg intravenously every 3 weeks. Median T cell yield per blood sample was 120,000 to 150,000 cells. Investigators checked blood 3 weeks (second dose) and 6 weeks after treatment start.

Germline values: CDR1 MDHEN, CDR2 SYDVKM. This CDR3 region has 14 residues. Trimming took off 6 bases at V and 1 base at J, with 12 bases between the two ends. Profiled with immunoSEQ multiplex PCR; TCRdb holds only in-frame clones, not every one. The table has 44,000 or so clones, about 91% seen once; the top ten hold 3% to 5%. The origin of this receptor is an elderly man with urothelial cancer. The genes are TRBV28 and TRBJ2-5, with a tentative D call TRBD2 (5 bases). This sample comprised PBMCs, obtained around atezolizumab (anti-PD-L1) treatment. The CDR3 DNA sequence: TGTGCCAGCAGCCCGGAGGTGAGCCAAGAGACCCAGTACTTC. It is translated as CASSPEVSQETQYF.